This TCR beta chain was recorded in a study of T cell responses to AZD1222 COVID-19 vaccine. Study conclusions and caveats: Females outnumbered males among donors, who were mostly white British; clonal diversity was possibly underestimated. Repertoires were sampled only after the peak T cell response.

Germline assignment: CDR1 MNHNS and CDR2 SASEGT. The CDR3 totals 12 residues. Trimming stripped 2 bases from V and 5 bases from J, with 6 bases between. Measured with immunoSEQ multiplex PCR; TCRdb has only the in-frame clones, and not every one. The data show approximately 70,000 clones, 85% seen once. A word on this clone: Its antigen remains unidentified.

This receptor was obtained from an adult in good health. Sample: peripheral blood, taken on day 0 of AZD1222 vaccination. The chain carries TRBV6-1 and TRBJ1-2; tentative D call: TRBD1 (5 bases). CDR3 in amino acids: CASSERQYGYTF. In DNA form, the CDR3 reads TGTGCCAGCAGTGAAAGACAGTATGGCTACACCTTC.